The 3 T cell receptor beta chains given below trace back to one sample, sequenced in a study of blood T cell repertoires in COVID-19. TCRdb's copy holds only in-frame clones and misses some; the assay was immunoSEQ multiplex PCR. Among 25,000 to 35,000 clones, around 83% were seen once, and the ten largest hold about an eighth. The sequenced sample consisted of peripheral blood. These receptors were obtained from a human donor in a cohort sampled during active COVID-19.

This clone was found a few times. The rearrangement links TRBV10-3 to TRBJ2-7; 8 positions match TRBD1. Per germline, CDR1 ENHRY and CDR2 SYGVKD. This CDR3 is built from 14 residues. Trimming at V came to 9 bases and at J to 2 bases, leaving 9 bases not matched to a gene. CDR3 bases: TGTGCCATTAGCCGGGACAGGCGACCCTACGAGCAGTACTTC. This codes for CAISRDRRPYEQYF.

The gene calls are TRBV7-9 and TRBJ1-3, with D possibly being TRBD1 (6 bases). Per germline, CDR1 SEHNR and CDR2 FQNEAQ (reference sequence). This CDR3 region has 15 residues. With 5 bases removed from V and 5 bases from J, the gap between germline ends came to 16 bases. The CDR3 loop reads CASSNTGTSRNTIYF. CDR3 nucleotide sequence: TGTGCCAGCAGCAACACAGGGACCAGTAGAAACACCATATATTTT.

Only a few counts were recorded for this clone. J is TRBJ1-2 and V is TRBV30; 7 bases match TRBD1. Germline V gene data show CDR1 as GTSNPN and CDR2 as SVGIG (reference sequence). This CDR3 comprises 12 residues. V lost 2 bases to trimming and J lost 8 bases; unmatched junction nucleotides: 5. The CDR3 is CAWSKTGTGYTF. CDR3 nucleotides: TGTGCCTGGAGTAAGACAGGGACCGGCTACACCTTC.